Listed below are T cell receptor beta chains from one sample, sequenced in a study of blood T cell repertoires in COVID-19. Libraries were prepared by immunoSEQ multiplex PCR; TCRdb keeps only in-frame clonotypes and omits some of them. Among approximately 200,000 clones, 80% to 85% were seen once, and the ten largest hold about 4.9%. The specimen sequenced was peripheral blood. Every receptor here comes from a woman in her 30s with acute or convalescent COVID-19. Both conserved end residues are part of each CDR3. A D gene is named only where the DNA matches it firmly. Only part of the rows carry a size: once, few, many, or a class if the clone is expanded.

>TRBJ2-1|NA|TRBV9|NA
TGTGCCAGCAGCGCAACACTAGCCTACAATGAGCAGTTCTTC
CASSATLAYNEQFF
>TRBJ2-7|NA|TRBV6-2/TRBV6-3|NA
TGTGCCAGCAGTTGGGGCAGCCGCGAGCAGTACTTC
CASSWGSREQYF
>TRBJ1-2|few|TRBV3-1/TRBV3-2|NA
TGTGCCAGCAGCCAAGAGACATTATCTAACTATGGCTACACCTTC
CASSQETLSNYGYTF
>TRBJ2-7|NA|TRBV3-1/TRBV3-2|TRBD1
TGTGCCAGCAGCCGGACCCAGGGACAGGGATTCTACGAGCAGTACTTC
CASSRTQGQGFYEQYF
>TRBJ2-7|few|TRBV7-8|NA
TGTGCCAGCAGCCCCAACAGCCCCTACGAGCAGTACTTC
CASSPNSPYEQYF
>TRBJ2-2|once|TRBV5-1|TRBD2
TGCGCCAGCCATACGGGAGGAAGGACCGGGGAGCTGTTTTTT
CASHTGGRTGELFF
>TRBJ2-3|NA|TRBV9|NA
TGTGCCAGCAGCGTATACAGGGTCACAGATACGCAGTATTTT
CASSVYRVTDTQYF
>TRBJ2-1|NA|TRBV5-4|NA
TGTGCCAGCAGCTCCCCCAAGAGCTCCTACAATGAGCAGTTCTTC
CASSSPKSSYNEQFF
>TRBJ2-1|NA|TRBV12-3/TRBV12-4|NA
TGTGCCAGCACCCCAAGGGGATACAATGAGCAGTTCTTC
CASTPRGYNEQFF
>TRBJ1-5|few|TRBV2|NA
TGTGCCAGCGGGCGGGATAGCAATCAGCCCCAGCATTTT
CASGRDSNQPQHF
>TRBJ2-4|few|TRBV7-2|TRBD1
TGTGCCAGCAGCCCATCCCGACAGGGGGGAAACATTCAGTACTTC
CASSPSRQGGNIQYF
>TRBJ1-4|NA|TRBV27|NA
TGTGCCAGCAGTTTATCCGGGGTGTGGAATGAAAAACTGTTTTTT
CASSLSGVWNEKLFF
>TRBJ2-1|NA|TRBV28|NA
TGTGCCAGCAGGCCTTTTTTTCTAAATCTCAAAGATCACCATGAGCAGTTCTTC
CASRPFFLNLKDHHEQFF
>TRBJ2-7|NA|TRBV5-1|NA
TGCGCCAGCAGCTCCTCCGGGACTGTCCCCTACGAGCAGTACTTC
CASSSSGTVPYEQYF
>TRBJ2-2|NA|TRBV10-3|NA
TGTGCCATCAGCTCGGGACAGAACACCGGGGAGCTGTTTTTT
CAISSGQNTGELFF
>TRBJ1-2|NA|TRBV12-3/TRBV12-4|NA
TGTGCCAGCAGTCCCCAAAACAGGGTGGGCTACACCTTC
CASSPQNRVGYTF
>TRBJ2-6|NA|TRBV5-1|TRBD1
TGCGCCAGCAGCTTAGGGGACAGGGGGTTATCTGGGGCCAACGTCCTGACTTTC
CASSLGDRGLSGANVLTF
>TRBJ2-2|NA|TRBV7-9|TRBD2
TGTGCCAGCACCCACGGGAGGGGTACCGGGGAGCTGTTTTTT
CASTHGRGTGELFF
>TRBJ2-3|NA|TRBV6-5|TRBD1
TGTGCCAGCAATGGACAGGGCCATACGCAGTATTTT
CASNGQGHTQYF
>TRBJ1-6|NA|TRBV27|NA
TGTGCCAGCAGTTTCTCCAGATTCTCCTATAATTCACCCCTCCACTTT
CASSFSRFSYNSPLHF
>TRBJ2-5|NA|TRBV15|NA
TGTGCCACCAGCAGGGGGGGAAAGGGAGAGACCCAGTACTTC
CATSRGGKGETQYF
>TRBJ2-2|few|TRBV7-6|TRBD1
TGTGCCAGCAGCACCGACAGGGGGGATACCGGGGAGCTGTTTTTT
CASSTDRGDTGELFF
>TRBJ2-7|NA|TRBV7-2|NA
TGTGCCAGCAGCTTAAGGGGCGGGGATGACTACGAGCAGTACTTC
CASSLRGGDDYEQYF
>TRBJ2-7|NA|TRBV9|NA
TGTGCCCCGCCCCCCCCCGGACGGGGAGCCTACGAGCAGTACTTC
CAPPPPGRGAYEQYF
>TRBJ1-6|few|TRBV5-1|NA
TGCGCCAGCAGCTTGGCAACAGGGCCCCTCCACTTT
CASSLATGPLHF